These T cell receptor beta chains were read from a single sample in a study of blood T cells in healthy people across ages. One entry per CDR3 protein results from TCRdb running MiXCR on the 5' RACE reads. This table has fewer than 950,000 distinct CDR3 sequences, about 55% appearing once. The material sequenced was blood. These receptors were collected from an elderly man in good health. Both conserved end residues are part of each CDR3. Fields, in order: clone size, J gene, D gene, V gene, CDR3 protein, CDR3 DNA. A D gene is named only where the DNA matches it firmly. Not every row has a clone size; where given, it reads once, few, many or a size class.

>few|TRBJ2-3|TRBD2|TRBV9
CASSSTQTSGSGSRYAYF
TGTGCCAGCAGCTCCACCCAGACTAGCGGGAGTGGCAGCAGATACGCGTATTTT
>NA|TRBJ1-6|NA|TRBV29-1
CSAQVEGTRSPLHF
TGCAGCGCCCAGGTCGAGGGTACGCGCTCACCCCTCCACTTT
>few|TRBJ2-4|NA|TRBV12-3/TRBV12-4
CASSPPGGVAKNIQYF
TGTGCCAGCAGTCCCCCCGGCGGAGTAGCCAAAAACATTCAGTACTTC
>NA|TRBJ2-4|TRBD1|TRBV5-1
CASSFGRDSLAKNIQYF
TGCGCCAGCAGCTTCGGTCGGGACAGCTTAGCCAAAAACATTCAGTACTTC
>NA|TRBJ2-1|TRBD2|TRBV5-1
CASSLRLAGAEQFF
TGCGCCAGCAGCTTGCGATTAGCGGGAGCTGAGCAGTTCTTC
>NA|TRBJ2-7|TRBD1|TRBV12-5
CASKADRTYEQYF
TGTGCTAGTAAGGCGGACAGGACCTACGAGCAGTACTTC
>few|TRBJ2-7|NA|TRBV12-3/TRBV12-4
CASTLGSYEQYF
TGTGCCAGCACCCTTGGCAGCTACGAGCAGTACTTC
>once|TRBJ1-6|NA|TRBV12-3/TRBV12-4
CASNSQGPLGSPIHF
TGTGCCAGCAACTCCCAGGGGCCTCTGGGTTCACCCATCCACTTT
>NA|TRBJ1-5|TRBD1|TRBV7-2
CASSSGQGGRRPQHF
TGTGCCAGCAGCTCGGGACAGGGAGGAAGACGGCCCCAGCATTTT
>many|TRBJ2-3|NA|TRBV4-2
CASSQGRGTEDTQYF
TGTGCCAGCAGCCAAGGTCGCGGGACGGAAGATACGCAGTATTTT
>NA|TRBJ2-3|TRBD2|TRBV28
CASREGTSGSWDTQYF
TGTGCCAGCAGGGAGGGGACTAGCGGTTCTTGGGATACGCAGTATTTT
>few|TRBJ1-6|NA|TRBV7-2
CASSFSGNNSPLHF
TGTGCCAGCAGCTTTTCGGGAAATAATTCACCCCTCCACTTT
>NA|TRBJ2-6|NA|TRBV28
CASRGTSGPPSSGANVLTF
TGTGCCAGCAGAGGGACCTCAGGGCCTCCCAGCTCTGGGGCCAACGTCCTGACTTTC
>NA|TRBJ2-4|TRBD2|TRBV9
CASSVQPGGPGEQYF
TGTGCCAGCAGCGTCCAACCGGGAGGGCCTGGAGAGCAGTACTTC
>once|TRBJ2-1|NA|TRBV5-1
CASSREGASGLNEQFF
TGCGCCAGCAGCCGGGAGGGGGCTAGCGGGTTAAATGAGCAGTTCTTC
>NA|TRBJ2-5|NA|TRBV9
CASSVGDTVRETQYF
TGTGCCAGCAGCGTAGGGGACACGGTGAGGGAGACTCAGTACTTC
>NA|TRBJ1-4|NA|TRBV27
CASSSLYAEKLFF
TGTGCCAGCAGTTCCCTTTATGCGGAAAAACTGTTTTTT
>NA|TRBJ2-7|NA|TRBV20-1
CSASIIAETYEQYF
TGCAGTGCTAGTATTATAGCGGAGACCTACGAGCAGTACTTC
>NA|TRBJ2-5|TRBD2|TRBV11-2
CASSPGLAGGVQETQYF
TGTGCCAGCAGCCCGGGACTAGCGGGAGGAGTACAAGAGACCCAGTACTTC
>NA|TRBJ2-7|NA|TRBV7-9
CASSLAAGPAYEQYF
TGTGCCAGCAGCTTAGCGGCAGGCCCGGCCTACGAGCAGTACTTC
>NA|TRBJ2-5|NA|TRBV5-1
CASSPRGVTYNEQYF
TGCGCCAGCAGCCCCCGTGGCGTAACCTACAATGAGCAGTACTTC
>NA|TRBJ2-7|NA|TRBV12-3/TRBV12-4
CASSSDAGTQYF
TGTGCCAGCAGTTCGGACGCGGGCACACAGTACTTC
>NA|TRBJ2-7|NA|TRBV6-5
CASGRRSHEQYF
TGTGCCAGTGGGAGGAGGAGCCACGAGCAGTACTTC
>once|TRBJ1-5|NA|TRBV24-1
CAVQGQGQPQHF
TGTGCCGTGCAGGGGCAGGGTCAGCCCCAGCATTTT
>once|TRBJ2-2|TRBD2|TRBV4-2
CASSPFGGGGDTGELFF
TGTGCCAGCAGCCCATTCGGGGGGGGAGGCGACACCGGGGAGCTGTTTTTT
>NA|TRBJ2-7|TRBD2|TRBV20-1
CSATSSTSGIYEQYF
TGCAGTGCTACCTCCTCGACTAGCGGGATCTACGAGCAGTACTTC
>NA|TRBJ1-2|TRBD1|TRBV12-3/TRBV12-4
CASRKRQGACGYTF
TGTGCCAGCAGAAAACGACAGGGGGCTTGTGGCTACACCTTC
>many|TRBJ1-2|NA|TRBV3-1
CASSPRENYGYTF
TGTGCCAGCAGCCCTCGGGAGAACTATGGCTACACCTTC
>few|TRBJ2-7|NA|TRBV7-9
CASSSHGDEQYF
TGTGCCAGCAGCAGCCACGGGGACGAGCAGTACTTC
>NA|TRBJ2-5|NA|TRBV6-5
CASSYNYGPYNEQYF
TGTGCCAGCAGTTATAATTACGGACCTTACAATGAGCAGTACTTC
>NA|TRBJ2-4|NA|TRBV13
CASSPRDGTIQYF
TGTGCCAGCAGCCCCCGGGACGGAACCATTCAGTACTTC
>NA|TRBJ2-7|NA|TRBV3-1
CASSHKTEQYF
TGTGCCAGCAGCCACAAAACCGAGCAGTACTTC
>NA|TRBJ2-7|NA|TRBV10-2
CASGTGVYSEQYF
TGCGCCAGCGGGACCGGGGTGTATTCCGAGCAGTACTTC
>NA|TRBJ1-2|TRBD1|TRBV29-1
CSVVSDRASGYTF
TGCAGCGTTGTGTCCGACAGGGCTTCTGGCTACACCTTC
>NA|TRBJ1-1|NA|TRBV5-1
CASSLSGGAMNTEAFF
TGCGCCAGCAGCTTATCAGGCGGGGCAATGAACACTGAAGCTTTCTTT
>few|TRBJ2-7|TRBD1|TRBV29-1
CSVGVNRGSSYEQYF
TGCAGCGTTGGGGTTAACAGGGGGAGCTCCTACGAGCAGTACTTC
>once|TRBJ2-7|NA|TRBV7-2
CASSPPGTTQYF
TGTGCCAGCAGCCCGCCGGGGACAACGCAGTACTTC
>NA|TRBJ2-5|NA|TRBV18
CASSPGPAVETQYF
TGTGCCAGCTCACCGGGACCGGCAGTGGAGACCCAGTACTTC
>few|TRBJ2-7|TRBD2|TRBV20-1
CSARKAGAYEQYF
TGCAGTGCTAGAAAAGCGGGGGCCTACGAGCAGTACTTC
>NA|TRBJ2-7|NA|TRBV6-5
CASSKSFGDRTYEQYF
TGTGCCAGCAGCAAATCCTTCGGCGACAGGACCTACGAGCAGTACTTC
>once|TRBJ2-6|NA|TRBV24-1
CATSDPGIGDSGANVLTF
TGTGCCACCAGTGACCCGGGTATTGGGGACTCTGGGGCCAACGTCCTGACTTTC
>NA|TRBJ2-7|NA|TRBV4-1
CASSQDWSQEQYF
TGCGCCAGCAGCCAAGATTGGTCGCAGGAGCAGTACTTC
>NA|TRBJ2-6|NA|TRBV6-1
CASSDNVPGANVLTF
TGTGCCAGCAGCGACAACGTCCCTGGGGCCAACGTCCTGACTTTC
>NA|TRBJ2-1|NA|TRBV20-1
CSARGTAHPEQFF
TGCAGTGCTAGGGGGACTGCCCACCCCGAGCAGTTCTTC
>NA|TRBJ2-1|NA|TRBV3-1
CASSHLTGNEQFF
TGTGCCAGCAGCCACCTTACAGGGAATGAGCAGTTCTTC
>NA|TRBJ2-7|NA|TRBV20-1
CSATGLPVEQYF
TGCAGTGCTACCGGGCTGCCCGTCGAGCAGTACTTC
>NA|TRBJ2-4|NA|TRBV7-9
CASSLQGQWAKNIQYF
TGTGCCAGCAGCTTACAGGGGCAGTGGGCCAAAAACATTCAGTACTTC
>NA|TRBJ2-3|NA|TRBV28
CASSLRTQHRYAYF
TGTGCCAGCAGTTTAAGGACCCAACACAGATACGCGTATTTT